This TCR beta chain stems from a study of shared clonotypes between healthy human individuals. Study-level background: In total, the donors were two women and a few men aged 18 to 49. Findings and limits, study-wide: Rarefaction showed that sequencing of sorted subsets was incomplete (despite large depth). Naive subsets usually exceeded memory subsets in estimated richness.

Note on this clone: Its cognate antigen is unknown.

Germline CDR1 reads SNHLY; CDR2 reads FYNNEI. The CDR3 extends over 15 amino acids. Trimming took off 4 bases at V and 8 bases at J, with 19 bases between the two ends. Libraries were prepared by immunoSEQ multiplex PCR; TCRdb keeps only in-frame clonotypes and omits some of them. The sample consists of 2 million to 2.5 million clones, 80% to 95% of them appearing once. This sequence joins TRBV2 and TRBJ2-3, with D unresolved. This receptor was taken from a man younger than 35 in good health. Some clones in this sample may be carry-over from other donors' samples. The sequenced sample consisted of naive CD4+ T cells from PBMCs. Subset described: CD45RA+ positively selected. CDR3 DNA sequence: TGTGCCAGCAGTGCCCCGGTAGCCGTGATGGCTACGCAGTATTTT. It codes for CASSAPVAVMATQYF.